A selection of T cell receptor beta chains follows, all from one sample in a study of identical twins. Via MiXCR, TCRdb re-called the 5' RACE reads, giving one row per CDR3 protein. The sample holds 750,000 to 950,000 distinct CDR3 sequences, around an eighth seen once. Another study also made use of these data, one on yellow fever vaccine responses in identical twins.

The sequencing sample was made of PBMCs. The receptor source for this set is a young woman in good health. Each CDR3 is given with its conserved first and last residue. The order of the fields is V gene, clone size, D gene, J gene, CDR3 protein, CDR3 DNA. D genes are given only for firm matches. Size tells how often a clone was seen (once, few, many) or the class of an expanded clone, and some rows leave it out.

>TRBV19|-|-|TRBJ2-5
CASSIGKGQETQYF
TGTGCCAGTAGTATAGGGAAAGGGCAAGAGACCCAGTACTTC
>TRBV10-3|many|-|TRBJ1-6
CAISESQGRSYNSPLHF
TGTGCCATCAGTGAGTCTCAGGGAAGATCCTATAATTCACCCCTCCACTTT
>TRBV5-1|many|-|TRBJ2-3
CASSPLKGKPSSPNRTDTQYF
TGCGCCAGCAGCCCCCTCAAGGGGAAACCCTCCTCACCGAACCGCACAGATACGCAGTATTTT
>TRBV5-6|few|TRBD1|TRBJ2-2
CASAISTGGVTGELFF
TGTGCCAGCGCGATTTCGACAGGGGGCGTCACCGGGGAGCTGTTTTTT
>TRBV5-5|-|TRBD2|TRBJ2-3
CASSSSGGETDTQYF
TGTGCCAGCAGCTCTAGCGGGGGGGAGACAGATACGCAGTATTTT
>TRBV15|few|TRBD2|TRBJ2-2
CATSGGLAEINTGELFF
TGTGCCACCAGCGGGGGACTAGCGGAGATCAACACCGGGGAGCTGTTTTTT
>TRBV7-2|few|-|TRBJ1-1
CASTPPKLTYTEAFF
TGTGCCAGCACCCCCCCAAAGCTCACGTACACTGAAGCTTTCTTT
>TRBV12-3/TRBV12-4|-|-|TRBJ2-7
CASSEFSGPTNEQYF
TGTGCCAGCAGCGAATTCAGCGGACCCACTAACGAGCAGTACTTC
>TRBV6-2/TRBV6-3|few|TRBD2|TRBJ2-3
CASSQARLAGDTQYF
TGTGCCTCTTCTCAGGCCCGACTAGCGGGAGATACGCAGTATTTT
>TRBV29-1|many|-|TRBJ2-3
CSVDTTGTDTQYF
TGCAGCGTTGACACGACAGGCACAGATACGCAGTATTTT
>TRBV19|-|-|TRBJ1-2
CASRGTWAGYGYTF
TGTGCCAGTAGGGGCACCTGGGCTGGCTATGGCTACACCTTC
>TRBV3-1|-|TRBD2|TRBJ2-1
CASSQGQTSGGTSYNEQFF
TGTGCCAGCAGCCAAGGGCAAACTAGCGGGGGGACCTCGTACAATGAGCAGTTCTTC
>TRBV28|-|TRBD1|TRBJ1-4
CASRRQGGSNEKLFF
TGTGCCAGCAGGCGGCAGGGGGGGTCTAATGAAAAACTGTTTTTT
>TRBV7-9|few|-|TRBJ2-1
CASSLVGGKGYNEQFF
TGTGCCAGCAGCTTAGTTGGTGGGAAGGGCTACAATGAGCAGTTCTTC
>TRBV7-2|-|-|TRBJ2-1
CASSLKIGGPYNEQFF
TGTGCCAGCAGCTTGAAGATTGGGGGGCCCTACAATGAGCAGTTCTTC
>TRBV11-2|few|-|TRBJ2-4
CASSFRFTRDVGKNIQYF
TGTGCCAGCAGCTTCCGATTCACGAGGGATGTTGGCAAAAACATTCAGTACTTC
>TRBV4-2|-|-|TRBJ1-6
CASSQDFGVENSPLHF
TGTGCCAGCAGCCAAGATTTCGGGGTTGAGAATTCACCCCTCCACTTT
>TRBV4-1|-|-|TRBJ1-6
CASNNSPSSYNSPLHF
TGCGCCAGCAACAACTCCCCATCCTCCTATAATTCACCCCTCCACTTT
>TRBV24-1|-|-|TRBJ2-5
CATSDWVDGAFETQYF
TGTGCCACCAGTGATTGGGTCGACGGGGCGTTTGAGACCCAGTACTTC
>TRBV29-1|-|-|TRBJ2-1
CSAFPGSSYNEQFF
TGCAGCGCTTTCCCGGGGAGCTCCTACAATGAGCAGTTCTTC
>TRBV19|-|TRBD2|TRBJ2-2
CASSGGVSGELFF
TGTGCCAGTAGTGGGGGGGTGTCCGGGGAGCTGTTTTTT
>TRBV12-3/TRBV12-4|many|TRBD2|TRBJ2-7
CASKPGLAGEYEQYF
TGTGCCAGCAAACCCGGGCTAGCGGGAGAATACGAGCAGTACTTC
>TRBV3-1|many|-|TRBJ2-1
CASSQGPGARDEQFF
TGTGCCAGCAGCCAAGGGCCGGGGGCCCGCGATGAGCAGTTCTTC
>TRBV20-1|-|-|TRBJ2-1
CSARDRGLPYNEQFF
TGCAGTGCTAGAGATCGGGGATTACCATACAATGAGCAGTTCTTC
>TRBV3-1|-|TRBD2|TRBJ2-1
CASSQGVAGGPYNEQFF
TGTGCCAGCAGCCAAGGCGTCGCGGGAGGGCCTTACAATGAGCAGTTCTTC
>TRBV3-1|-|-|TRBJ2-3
CASSFPAGATDTQYF
TGTGCCAGCAGCTTTCCGGCAGGAGCCACAGATACGCAGTATTTT